This T cell receptor beta chain appears in the sequencing data of a study of blood T cell repertoires in COVID-19. Only in-frame clones appear in the TCRdb table, and some are missing; sequencing was by immunoSEQ multiplex PCR. The sample holds about 160,000 clones, 80% to 90% seen once. From germline, CDR1 is GTSNPN and CDR2 SVGIG (reference sequence). The V end lost 2 bases, the J end lost 7 bases, and 14 bases lay between the germline ends. This CDR3 has 14 residues. V usage is TRBV30 and J usage is TRBJ1-4; no reliable D call. The clonotype originates from a woman aged 45-65 years with COVID-19, enrolled during active disease. Sequenced input: peripheral blood. The CDR3 nucleotides are TGTGCCTGGAGTCGGACTGAGCGTAGTGAAAAACTGTTTTTT. Encoded protein: CAWSRTERSEKLFF.